Below are 3 T cell receptor beta chains sequenced from a single sample in a study of monozygotic twins with cystic fibrosis. Here immunoSEQ multiplex PCR was the method, and the copy in TCRdb shows in-frame clones only, minus some. The repertoire has about 32,000 clones, more than 85% of them found once; the top ten carry roughly 0.89%. The sequenced sample was blood. The receptor set was obtained from a girl aged 2-9 years with cystic fibrosis.

The V gene is TRBV7-2, the J gene TRBJ1-5; D gene unclear. Germline CDR1 and CDR2: SGHTA and FQGNSA. The ends were cut back, 3 bases at V and 1 base at J, with 7 bases in the middle. The length of the CDR3 is 14 residues. CDR3 coding DNA: TGTGCCAGCAGCTTTCATGGAAGCAATCAGCCCCAGCATTTT. This codes for CASSFHGSNQPQHF.

The chain links TRBV7-2 to TRBJ2-7, with D possibly TRBD2 on 5 matching bases. The CDR3 is made up of 18 amino acids. The V gene's germline CDR1 is SGHTA and CDR2 FQGNSA. V gave up 3 bases and J gave up 0 bases, with 21 bases separating them. CDR3 nucleotides: TGTGCCAGCAGCTTGAGCGGAGTGGGTCTGGTTATCTCCTACGAGCAGTACTTC. Translated, it gives CASSLSGVGLVISYEQYF.

This clone showed up just a few times. CDR3: CASRWRNTEAFF. The DNA for the CDR3 is TGTGCCAGCAGATGGAGGAACACTGAAGCTTTCTTT. This chain uses TRBV7-2 with TRBJ1-1; no definite D call. The germline gives CDR1 SGHTA, CDR2 FQGNSA. The CDR3 has 12 residues. V was clipped by 6 bases and J by 1 base, with 6 bases between them.